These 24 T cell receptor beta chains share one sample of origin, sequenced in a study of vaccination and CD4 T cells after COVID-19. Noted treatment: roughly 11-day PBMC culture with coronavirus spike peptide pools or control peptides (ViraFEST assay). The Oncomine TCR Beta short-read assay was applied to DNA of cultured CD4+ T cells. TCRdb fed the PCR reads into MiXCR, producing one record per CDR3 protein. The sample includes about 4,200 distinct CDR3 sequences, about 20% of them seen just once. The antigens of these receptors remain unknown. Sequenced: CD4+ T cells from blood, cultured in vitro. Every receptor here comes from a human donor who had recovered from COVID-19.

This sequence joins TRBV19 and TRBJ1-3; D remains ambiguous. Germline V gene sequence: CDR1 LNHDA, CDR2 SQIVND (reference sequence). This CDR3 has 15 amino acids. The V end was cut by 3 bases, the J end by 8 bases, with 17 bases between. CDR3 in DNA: TGTGCCAGTAGTATCTACGAGGGAGGTGGTGACACCATATATTTT. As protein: CASSIYEGGGDTIYF.

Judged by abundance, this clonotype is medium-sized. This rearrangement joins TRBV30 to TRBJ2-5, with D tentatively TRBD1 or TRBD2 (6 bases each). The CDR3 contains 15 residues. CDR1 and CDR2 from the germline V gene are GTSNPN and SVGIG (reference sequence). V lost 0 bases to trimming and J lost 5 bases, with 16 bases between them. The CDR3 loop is CAWSVGGAGWETQYF. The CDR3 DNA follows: TGTGCCTGGAGTGTGGGGGGCGCGGGGTGGGAGACCCAGTACTTC.

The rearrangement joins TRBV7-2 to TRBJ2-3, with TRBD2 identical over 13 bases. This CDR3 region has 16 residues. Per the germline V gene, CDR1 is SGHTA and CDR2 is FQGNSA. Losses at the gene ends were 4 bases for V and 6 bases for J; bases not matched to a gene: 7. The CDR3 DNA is TGTGCCAGCAGCTCAACTAGCGGGGGGGCCTTTGATACGCAGTATTTT. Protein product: CASSSTSGGAFDTQYF. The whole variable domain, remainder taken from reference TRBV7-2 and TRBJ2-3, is GAGVSQSPSNKVTEKGKDVELRCDPISGHTALYWYRQSLGQGLEFLIYFQGNSAPDKSGLPSDRFSAERTGGSVSTLTIQRTQQEDSAVYLCASSSTSGGAFDTQYFGPGTRLTVL.

In nucleotides, the CDR3 is TGCAGTGCTGCACAGTCCTCTGGGGCCAACGTCCTGACTTTC. It encodes CSAAQSSGANVLTF. The chain has TRBV20-1 and TRBJ2-6; the D is unclear. Trimming stripped 5 bases from V and 0 bases from J, with 8 bases between. Germline CDR1 DFQATT, CDR2 SNEGSKA (reference sequence). The CDR3 spans 14 residues.

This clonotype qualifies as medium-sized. The CDR3 protein is CAWGLADTQYF. CDR3 nucleotides: TGTGCCTGGGGCCTGGCAGATACGCAGTATTTT. The chain recombines TRBV30 with TRBJ2-3; D gene uncertain. Trimming shortened V by 5 bases and J by 4 bases, and 7 bases separated the two germline ends. Germline-derived CDR1 and CDR2 are GTSNPN and SVGIG (reference sequence). The CDR3 length is 11 residues. Looking up the rest from reference TRBV30 and TRBJ2-3 gives the full variable domain: SQTIHQWPATLVQPVGSPLSLECTVEGTSNPNLYWYRQAAGRGLQLLFYSVGIGQISSEVPQNLSASRPQDRQFILSSKKLLLSDSGFYLCAWGLADTQYFGPGTRLTVL.

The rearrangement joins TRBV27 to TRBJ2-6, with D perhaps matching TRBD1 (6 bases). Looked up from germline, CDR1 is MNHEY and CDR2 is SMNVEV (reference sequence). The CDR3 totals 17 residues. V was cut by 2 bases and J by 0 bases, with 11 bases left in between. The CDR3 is CASSLRGFSSGANVLTF. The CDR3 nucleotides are TGTGCCAGCAGTTTAAGGGGGTTTAGCTCTGGGGCCAACGTCCTGACTTTC. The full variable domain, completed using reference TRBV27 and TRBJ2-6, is EAQVTQNPRYLITVTGKKLTVTCSQNMNHEYMSWYRQDPGLGLRQIYYSMNVEVTDKGDVPEGYKVSRKEKRNFPLILESPSPNQTSLYFCASSLRGFSSGANVLTFGAGSRLTVL.

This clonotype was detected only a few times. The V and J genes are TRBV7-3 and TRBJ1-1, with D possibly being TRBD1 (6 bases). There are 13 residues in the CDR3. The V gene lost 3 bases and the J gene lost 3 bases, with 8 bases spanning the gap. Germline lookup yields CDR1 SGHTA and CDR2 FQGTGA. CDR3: CASSLGHYTEAFF. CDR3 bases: TGTGCCAGCAGCTTGGGACATTACACTGAAGCTTTCTTT.

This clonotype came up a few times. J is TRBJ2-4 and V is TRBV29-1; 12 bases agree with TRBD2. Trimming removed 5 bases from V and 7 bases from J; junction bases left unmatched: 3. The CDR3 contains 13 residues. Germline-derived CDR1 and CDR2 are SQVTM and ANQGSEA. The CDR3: CSVSSGGANIQYF. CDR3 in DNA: TGCAGCGTTTCTAGCGGGGGGGCCAACATTCAGTACTTC.

DNA of the CDR3: TGTGCCAGCAGCCATCGAGGGAGTACCTATGGCTACACCTTC. It specifies CASSHRGSTYGYTF. The gene calls are TRBV3-1 and TRBJ1-2; no clear D gene. The CDR3 has 14 amino acids. V was trimmed by 3 bases and J by 4 bases, leaving 12 bases between them. Germline values: CDR1 LGHDT, CDR2 YNNKEL (reference sequence). Full variable domain (missing parts from reference TRBV3-1 and TRBJ1-2): DTAVSQTPKYLVTQMGNDKSIKCEQNLGHDTMYWYKQDSKKFLKIMFSYNNKELIINETVPNRFSPKSPDKAHLNLHINSLELGDSAVYFCASSHRGSTYGYTFGSGTRLTVV.

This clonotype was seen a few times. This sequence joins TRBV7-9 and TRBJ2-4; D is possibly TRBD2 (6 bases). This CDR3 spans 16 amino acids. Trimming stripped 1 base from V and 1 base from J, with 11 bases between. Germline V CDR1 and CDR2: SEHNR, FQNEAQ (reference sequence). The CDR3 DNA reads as TGTGCCAGCAGCTTAGGGGCAGGGAGGGCCAAAAACATTCAGTACTTC. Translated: CASSLGAGRAKNIQYF.

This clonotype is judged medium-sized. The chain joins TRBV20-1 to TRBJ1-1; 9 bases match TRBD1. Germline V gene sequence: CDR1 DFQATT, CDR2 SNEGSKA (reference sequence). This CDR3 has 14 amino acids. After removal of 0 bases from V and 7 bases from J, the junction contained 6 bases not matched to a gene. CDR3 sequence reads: CSARDGQGMGEAFF. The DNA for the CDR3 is TGCAGTGCTAGAGATGGACAGGGGATGGGTGAAGCTTTCTTT.

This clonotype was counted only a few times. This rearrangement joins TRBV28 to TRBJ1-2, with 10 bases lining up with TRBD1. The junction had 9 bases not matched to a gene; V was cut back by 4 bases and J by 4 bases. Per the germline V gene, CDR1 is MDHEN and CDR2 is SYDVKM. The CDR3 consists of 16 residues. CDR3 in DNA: TGTGCCAGCAGTTCTAGCGGGGACAGGGGCCCCTATGGCTACACCTTC. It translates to CASSSSGDRGPYGYTF.

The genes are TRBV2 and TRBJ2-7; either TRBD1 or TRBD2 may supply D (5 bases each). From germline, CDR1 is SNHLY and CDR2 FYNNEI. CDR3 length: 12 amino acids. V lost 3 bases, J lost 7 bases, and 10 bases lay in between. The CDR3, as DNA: TGTGCCAGCAGTGAGAGGGGTTGGGAGCAGTACTTC. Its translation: CASSERGWEQYF.

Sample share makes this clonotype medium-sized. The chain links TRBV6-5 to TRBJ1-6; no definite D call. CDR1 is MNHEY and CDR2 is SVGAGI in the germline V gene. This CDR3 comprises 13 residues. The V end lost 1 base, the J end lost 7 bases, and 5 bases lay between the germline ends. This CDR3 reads CASSYWRNSPLHF. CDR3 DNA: TGTGCCAGCAGTTACTGGAGGAATTCACCCCTCCACTTT.

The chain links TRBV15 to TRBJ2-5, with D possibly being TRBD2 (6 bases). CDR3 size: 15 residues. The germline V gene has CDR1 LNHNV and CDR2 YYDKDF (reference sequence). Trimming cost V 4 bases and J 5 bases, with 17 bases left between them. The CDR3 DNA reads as TGTGCCACCAGCACCCCATCCGGGAGAGGGGAGACCCAGTACTTC. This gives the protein CATSTPSGRGETQYF.

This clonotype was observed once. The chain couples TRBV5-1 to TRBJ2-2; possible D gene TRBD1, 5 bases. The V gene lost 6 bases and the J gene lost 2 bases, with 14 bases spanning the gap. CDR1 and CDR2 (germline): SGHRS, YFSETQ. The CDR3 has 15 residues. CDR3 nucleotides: TGCGCCAGCATCCAAGGGCAGGGAAACACCGGGGAGCTGTTTTTT. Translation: CASIQGQGNTGELFF.

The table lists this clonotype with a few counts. DNA for the CDR3: TGCAGTGCTTTGACTAGCGGACTTGCAGATACGCAGTATTTT. This sequence encodes CSALTSGLADTQYF. The rearrangement uses TRBV20-1 and TRBJ2-3; 9 positions match TRBD2. This CDR3 comprises 14 residues. Germline-derived CDR1 and CDR2 are DFQATT and SNEGSKA (reference sequence). Losses at the gene ends were 5 bases for V and 4 bases for J; bases not matched to a gene: 7.

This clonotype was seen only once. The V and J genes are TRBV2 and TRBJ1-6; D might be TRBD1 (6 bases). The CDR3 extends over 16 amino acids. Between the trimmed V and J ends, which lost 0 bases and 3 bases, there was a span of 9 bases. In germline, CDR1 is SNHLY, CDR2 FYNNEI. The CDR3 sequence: CASSEAGGHYNSPLHF. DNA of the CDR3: TGTGCCAGCAGTGAAGCCGGGGGCCACTATAATTCACCCCTCCACTTT.

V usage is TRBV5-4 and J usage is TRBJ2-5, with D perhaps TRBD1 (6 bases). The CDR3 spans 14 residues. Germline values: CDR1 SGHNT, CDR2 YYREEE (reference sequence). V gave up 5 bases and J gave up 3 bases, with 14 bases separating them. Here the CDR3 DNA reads TGTGCCAGCAGACGAGACAAGGGGGAAGAGACCCAGTACTTC. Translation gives CASRRDKGEETQYF.

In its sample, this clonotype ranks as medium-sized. The CDR3 loop is CSARSQGGGEQFF. The CDR3 bases are TGCAGTGCTCGATCCCAGGGGGGCGGTGAGCAGTTCTTC. The chain is built from TRBV20-1 and TRBJ2-1; maybe TRBD1 (7 bases). The CDR3 length is 13 residues. The V gene lost 5 bases and the J gene lost 9 bases, with 17 bases spanning the gap. Germline CDR1 reads DFQATT; CDR2 reads SNEGSKA (reference sequence).

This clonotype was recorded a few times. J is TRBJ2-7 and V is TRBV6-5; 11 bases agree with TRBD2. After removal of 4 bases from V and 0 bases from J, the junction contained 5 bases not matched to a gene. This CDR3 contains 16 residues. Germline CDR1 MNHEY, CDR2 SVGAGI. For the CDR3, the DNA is TGTGCCAGCAGTTCATTCGGGACTAGCGGCTCCTACGAGCAGTACTTC. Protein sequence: CASSSFGTSGSYEQYF.

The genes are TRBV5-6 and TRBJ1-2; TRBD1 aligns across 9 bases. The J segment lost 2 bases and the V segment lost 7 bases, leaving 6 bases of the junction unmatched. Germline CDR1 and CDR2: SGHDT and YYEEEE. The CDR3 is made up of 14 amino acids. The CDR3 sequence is CASLTGGGNYGYTF. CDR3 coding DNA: TGTGCCAGCTTGACAGGGGGAGGGAACTATGGCTACACCTTC.

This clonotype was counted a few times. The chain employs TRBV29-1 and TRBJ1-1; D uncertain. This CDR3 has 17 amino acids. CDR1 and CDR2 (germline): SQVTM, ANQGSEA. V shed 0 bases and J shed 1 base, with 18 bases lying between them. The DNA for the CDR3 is TGCAGCGTTGAAGACGCGGCAGGCTGGTGGGGGAACACTGAAGCTTTCTTT. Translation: CSVEDAAGWWGNTEAFF.

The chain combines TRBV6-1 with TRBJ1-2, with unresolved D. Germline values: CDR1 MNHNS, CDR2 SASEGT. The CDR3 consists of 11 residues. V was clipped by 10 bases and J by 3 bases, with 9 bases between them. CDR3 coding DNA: TGTGCCACCAAGGAGGACTATGGCTACACCTTC. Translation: CATKEDYGYTF.